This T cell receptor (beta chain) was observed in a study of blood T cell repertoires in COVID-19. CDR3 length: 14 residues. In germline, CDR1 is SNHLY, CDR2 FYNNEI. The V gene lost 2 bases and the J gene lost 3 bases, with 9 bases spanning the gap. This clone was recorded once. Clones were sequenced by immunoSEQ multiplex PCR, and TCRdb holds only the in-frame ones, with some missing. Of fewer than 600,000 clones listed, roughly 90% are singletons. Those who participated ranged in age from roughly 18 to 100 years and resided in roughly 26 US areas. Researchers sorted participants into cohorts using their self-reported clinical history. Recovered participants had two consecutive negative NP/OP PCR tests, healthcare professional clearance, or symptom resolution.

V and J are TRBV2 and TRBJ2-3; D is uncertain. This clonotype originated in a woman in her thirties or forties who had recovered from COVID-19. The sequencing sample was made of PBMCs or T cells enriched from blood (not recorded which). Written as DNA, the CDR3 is TGTGCCAGCAGTGAAAGTAGAGCAACAGATACGCAGTATTTT. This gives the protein CASSESRATDTQYF.